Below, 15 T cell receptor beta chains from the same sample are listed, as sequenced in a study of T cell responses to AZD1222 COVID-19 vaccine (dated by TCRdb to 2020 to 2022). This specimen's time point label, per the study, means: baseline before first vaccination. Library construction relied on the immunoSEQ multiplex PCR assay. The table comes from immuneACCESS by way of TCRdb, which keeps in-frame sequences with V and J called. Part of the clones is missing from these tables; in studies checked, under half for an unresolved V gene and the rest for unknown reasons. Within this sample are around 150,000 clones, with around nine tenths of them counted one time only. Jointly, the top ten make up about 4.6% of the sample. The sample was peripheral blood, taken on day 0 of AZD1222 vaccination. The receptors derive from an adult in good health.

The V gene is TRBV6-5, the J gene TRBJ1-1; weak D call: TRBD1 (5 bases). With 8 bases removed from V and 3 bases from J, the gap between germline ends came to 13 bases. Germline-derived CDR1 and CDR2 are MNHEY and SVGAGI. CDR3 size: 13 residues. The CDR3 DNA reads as TGTGCCAGCCGCTGGGGGGTCGACACTGAAGCTTTCTTT. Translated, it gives CASRWGVDTEAFF.

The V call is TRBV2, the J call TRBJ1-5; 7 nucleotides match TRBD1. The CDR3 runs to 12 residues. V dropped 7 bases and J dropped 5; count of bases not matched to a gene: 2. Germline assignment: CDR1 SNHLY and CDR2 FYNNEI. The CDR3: CASTTGDQPQHF. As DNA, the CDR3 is TGTGCCAGCACAACAGGGGATCAGCCCCAGCATTTT. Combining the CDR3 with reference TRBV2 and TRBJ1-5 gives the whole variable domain EPEVTQTPSHQVTQMGQEVILRCVPISNHLYFYWYRQILGQKVEFLVSFYNNEISEKSEIFDDQFSVERPDGSNFTLKIRSTKLEDSAMYFCASTTGDQPQHFGDGTRLSIL.

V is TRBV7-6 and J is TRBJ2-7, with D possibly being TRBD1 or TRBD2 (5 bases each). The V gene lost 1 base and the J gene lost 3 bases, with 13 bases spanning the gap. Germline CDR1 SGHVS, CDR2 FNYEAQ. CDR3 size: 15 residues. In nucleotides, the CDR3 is TGTGCCAGCAGCTTAGGAGGGACCGTCAACTACGAGCAGTACTTC. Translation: CASSLGGTVNYEQYF. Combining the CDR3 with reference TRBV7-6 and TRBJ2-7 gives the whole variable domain GAGVSQSPRYKVTKRGQDVALRCDPISGHVSLYWYRQALGQGPEFLTYFNYEAQQDKSGLPNDRFSAERPEGSISTLTIQRTEQRDSAMYRCASSLGGTVNYEQYFGPGTRLTVT.

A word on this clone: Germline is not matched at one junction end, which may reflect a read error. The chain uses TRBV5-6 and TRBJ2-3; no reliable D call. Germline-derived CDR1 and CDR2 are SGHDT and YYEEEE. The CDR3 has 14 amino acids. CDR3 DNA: TGTGCCAGCAGCTTGTTCTCAAGCAAAGATACGCAGTATTTT. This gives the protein CASSLFSSKDTQYF.

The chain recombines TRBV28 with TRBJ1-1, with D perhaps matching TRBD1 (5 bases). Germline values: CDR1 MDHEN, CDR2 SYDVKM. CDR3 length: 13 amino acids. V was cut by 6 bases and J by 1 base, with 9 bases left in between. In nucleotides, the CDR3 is TGTGCCAGCAGGAAGACAGCGAACACTGAAGCTTTCTTT. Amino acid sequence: CASRKTANTEAFF.

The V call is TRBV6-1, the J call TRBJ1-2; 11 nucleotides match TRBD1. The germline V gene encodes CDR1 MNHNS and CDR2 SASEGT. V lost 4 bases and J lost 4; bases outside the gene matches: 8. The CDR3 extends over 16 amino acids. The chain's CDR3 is CASSGGQGVSVYGYTF. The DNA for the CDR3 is TGTGCCAGCAGTGGGGGACAGGGGGTATCCGTCTATGGCTACACCTTC.

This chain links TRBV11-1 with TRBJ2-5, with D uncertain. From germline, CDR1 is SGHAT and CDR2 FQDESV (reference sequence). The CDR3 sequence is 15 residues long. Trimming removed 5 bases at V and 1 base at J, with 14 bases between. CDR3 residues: CASSAQNGGQETQYF. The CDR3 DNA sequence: TGTGCCAGCAGCGCACAAAATGGCGGCCAAGAGACCCAGTACTTC.

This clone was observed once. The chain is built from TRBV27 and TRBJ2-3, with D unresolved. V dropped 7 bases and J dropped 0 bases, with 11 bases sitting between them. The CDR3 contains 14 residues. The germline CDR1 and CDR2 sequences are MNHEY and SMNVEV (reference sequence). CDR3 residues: CASKPSLSTDTQYF. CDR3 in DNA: TGTGCCAGCAAACCTTCCTTAAGCACAGATACGCAGTATTTT.

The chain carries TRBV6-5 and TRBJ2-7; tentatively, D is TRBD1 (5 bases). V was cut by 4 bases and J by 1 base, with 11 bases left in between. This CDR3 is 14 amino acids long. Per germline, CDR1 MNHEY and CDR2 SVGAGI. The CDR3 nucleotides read TGTGCCAGCAGTTTTAATCCAGGGTCCTACGAGCAGTACTTC. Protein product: CASSFNPGSYEQYF.

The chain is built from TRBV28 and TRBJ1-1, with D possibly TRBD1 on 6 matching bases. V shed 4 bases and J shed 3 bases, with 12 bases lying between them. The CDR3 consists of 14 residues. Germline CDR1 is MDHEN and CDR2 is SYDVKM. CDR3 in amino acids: CASSSTEGDTEAFF. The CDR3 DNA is TGTGCCAGCAGTTCGACCGAGGGGGACACTGAAGCTTTCTTT. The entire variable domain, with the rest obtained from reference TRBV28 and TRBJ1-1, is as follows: DVKVTQSSRYLVKRTGEKVFLECVQDMDHENMFWYRQDPGLGLRLIYFSYDVKMKEKGDIPEGYSVSREKKERFSLILESASTNQTSMYLCASSSTEGDTEAFFGQGTRLTVV.

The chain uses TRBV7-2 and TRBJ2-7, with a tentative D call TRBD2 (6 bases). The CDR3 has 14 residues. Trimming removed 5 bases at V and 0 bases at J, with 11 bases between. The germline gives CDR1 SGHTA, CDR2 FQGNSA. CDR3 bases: TGTGCCAGCAGCGTAGGGACTTCCTCCTACGAGCAGTACTTC. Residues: CASSVGTSSYEQYF.

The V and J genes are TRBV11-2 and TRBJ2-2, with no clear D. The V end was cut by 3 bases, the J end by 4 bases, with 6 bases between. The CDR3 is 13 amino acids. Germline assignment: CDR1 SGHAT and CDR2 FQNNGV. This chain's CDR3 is CASSFRSTGELFF. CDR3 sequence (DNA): TGTGCCAGCAGCTTTAGATCCACCGGGGAGCTGTTTTTT.

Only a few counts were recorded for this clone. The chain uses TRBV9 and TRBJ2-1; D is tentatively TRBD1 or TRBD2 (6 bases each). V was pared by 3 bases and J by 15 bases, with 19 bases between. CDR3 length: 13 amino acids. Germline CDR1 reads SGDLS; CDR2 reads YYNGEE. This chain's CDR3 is CASSEGGADGPFF. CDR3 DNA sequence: TGTGCCAGCAGCGAGGGGGGTGCGGACGGGCCGTTCTTC.

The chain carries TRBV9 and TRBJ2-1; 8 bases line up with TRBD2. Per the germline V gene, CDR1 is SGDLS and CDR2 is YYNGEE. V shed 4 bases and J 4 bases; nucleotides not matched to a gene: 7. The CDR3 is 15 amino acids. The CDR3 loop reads CASSLAGTSYNEQFF. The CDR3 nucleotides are TGTGCCAGCAGCCTCGCGGGGACTAGTTACAATGAGCAGTTCTTC.

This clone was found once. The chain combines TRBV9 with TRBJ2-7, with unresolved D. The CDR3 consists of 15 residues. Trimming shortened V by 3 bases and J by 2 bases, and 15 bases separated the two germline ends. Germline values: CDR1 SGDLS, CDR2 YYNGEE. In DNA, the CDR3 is TGTGCCAGCAGCGCCACGCCCGGCCCAACCTACGAGCAGTACTTC. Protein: CASSATPGPTYEQYF.